This TCR beta chain comes out of a study of blood T cells in healthy people across ages. Germline V CDR1 and CDR2: LNHDA, SQIVND (reference sequence). The CDR3 has 15 amino acids. The V and J ends lost 0 bases and 7 bases respectively, with 12 bases between them. A sample-barcoded 5' primer and a J-beta primer mix were used in a second PCR of roughly 7 to 11 cycles. Paired-end reads containing CDR3 totaled no fewer than 2.5 million for each sample. TCRdb recomputed calls from the 5' RACE reads with MiXCR, one row per CDR3 protein. The sample contains 900,000 to 950,000 distinct CDR3 sequences, 25% to 35% of which appear only once. This sample was also put to use in a study of T cells of mothers and their children.

The sequence was obtained from a woman between 40 and 50 years old in good health. The sequenced material came from blood. The chain couples TRBV19 to TRBJ2-2; D is unclear. In DNA, the CDR3 is TGTGCCAGTAGTATAGACAGTAATATCGTCGGGGAGCTGTTTTTT. It specifies CASSIDSNIVGELFF.